The source of this T cell receptor (beta chain) is a study of cytomegalovirus exposure and HLA in healthy donors. Amplification used 60 Vbeta primers and 13 Jbeta primers. Source study methods: Per a later analysis, the number of unique TCR beta chains was about 78 million, of which 10 million to 11 million were shared. The table came from immunoSEQ multiplex PCR; TCRdb's copy has only in-frame clones and leaves some out. D and trimming were read from the DNA, whereas the V and J calls and clone size are those reported in that table. Among under 200,000 clones, roughly 71% were seen once, and the ten largest hold about 2.7%. CDR1 MNHEY and CDR2 SMNVEV come from the germline V gene (reference sequence). Trimming removed 2 bases from V and 3 bases from J, with 7 bases in between. The CDR3 is 13 amino acids.

The V gene is TRBV27, the J gene TRBJ1-1, with D unresolved. The sequenced sample consisted of PBMCs. This TCR came from a woman between 50 and 59 years old in good health and CMV-seropositive. The chain's CDR3 is CASSLNSYTEAFF. For the CDR3, the DNA is TGTGCCAGCAGTTTAAACAGCTACACTGAAGCTTTCTTT.